This T cell receptor (beta chain) comes out of a study of cytomegalovirus exposure and HLA in healthy donors. CDR1 and CDR2 (germline): LNHDA, SQIVND (reference sequence). The CDR3 consists of 14 residues. The V end lost 5 bases, the J end lost 4 bases, and 14 bases lay between the germline ends. General study points: HLA alleles showed associations with about 17,000 TCR beta sequences in a later analysis, at a 0.05 false discovery rate.

On this clone itself: Its antigen is currently unknown.

PCR was performed using 60 Vbeta and 13 Jbeta primers. TCRdb's copy holds only in-frame clones and misses some; the assay was immunoSEQ multiplex PCR. The sample includes approximately 160,000 clones, just over 75% of them seen just once. Sequences were obtained from PBMCs. This chain links TRBV19 with TRBJ1-1; no clear D gene. The receptor's source is a woman in her twenties or thirties in good health and CMV-seropositive. The CDR3 region has the DNA TGTGCCAGTAGTGTTGGCCCTCGGGGCACTGAAGCTTTCTTT. Amino acid sequence: CASSVGPRGTEAFF. The entire variable domain, with the rest obtained from reference TRBV19 and TRBJ1-1, is as follows: DGGITQSPKYLFRKEGQNVTLSCEQNLNHDAMYWYRQDPGQGLRLIYYSQIVNDFQKGDIAEGYSVSREKKESFPLTVTSAQKNPTAFYLCASSVGPRGTEAFFGQGTRLTVV.